These T cell receptor beta chains were read from a single sample in a study of CD8 T cells in ankylosing spondylitis. Each CDR3 protein gets one entry after TCRdb re-called the 5' RACE reads with MiXCR. The sample has 75,000 to 95,000 distinct CDR3 sequences; approximately 8.9% are singletons. The sequenced material came from blood, either unsorted or a sorted T cell fraction (not recorded which). These receptors were obtained from a male donor with ankylosing spondylitis. Both conserved end residues are part of each CDR3. A D gene is named only where the DNA matches it firmly. Some rows mark clone size as missing; the rest say once, few, many or name a class of expanded clone.

J: TRBJ2-1; V: TRBV18; D: TRBD2; size: many; DNA: TGTGCCAGCTCACCGCTAGGGACTAGCGCTGGCAATGAGCAGTTCTTC; CDR3: CASSPLGTSAGNEQFF
J: TRBJ2-2; V: TRBV29-1; D: TRBD1; size: many; DNA: TGCAGCGTTGAGGGCTGGACAGGGGGCGCCGCCGGGGAGCTGTTTTTT; CDR3: CSVEGWTGGAAGELFF
J: TRBJ1-3; V: TRBV7-2; D: TRBD1; size: NA; DNA: TGTGCCAGCAGCCGGACAGGGCTGCGCGGAAACACCATATATTTT; CDR3: CASSRTGLRGNTIYF
J: TRBJ1-1; V: TRBV4-1; D: NA; size: many; DNA: TGCGCCAGCAGCCAAGTCGGGGAAAACGACGCTTTCTTT; CDR3: CASSQVGENDAFF
J: TRBJ2-7; V: TRBV7-8; D: TRBD2; size: NA; DNA: TGTGCCAGCAGCACGGGACTAGCGGGTCTCCCCTACGAGCAGTACTTC; CDR3: CASSTGLAGLPYEQYF
J: TRBJ2-2; V: TRBV4-1; D: TRBD1; size: NA; DNA: TGCGCCAGCAGCCAAATAGACAGGGAAAACACCGGGGAGCTGTTTTTT; CDR3: CASSQIDRENTGELFF
J: TRBJ1-2; V: TRBV24-1; D: NA; size: few; DNA: TGTGCCACCAGTGATGGGAGTCTGCGAGGCTACACCTTC; CDR3: CATSDGSLRGYTF
J: TRBJ1-5; V: TRBV6-5; D: TRBD1; size: NA; DNA: TGTGCCAGCAGTTACCCACCCTCCGGGACAGAGGAGAGCAATCAGCCCCAGCATTTT; CDR3: CASSYPPSGTEESNQPQHF
J: TRBJ1-5; V: TRBV7-9; D: TRBD1; size: many; DNA: TGTGCCAGCAGCCCACAGGGGGCCGGTAGTCAGCCCCAGCATTTT; CDR3: CASSPQGAGSQPQHF
J: TRBJ2-5; V: TRBV7-9; D: NA; size: few; DNA: TGTGCCAGCACAAACGGTGGCGGGAATCAAGAGACCCAGTACTTC; CDR3: CASTNGGGNQETQYF
J: TRBJ1-2; V: TRBV12-5; D: TRBD1; size: NA; DNA: TGTGCTAGTGGTTCCGGGACAGTCTATGGCTACACCTTC; CDR3: CASGSGTVYGYTF
J: TRBJ1-2; V: TRBV6-1; D: NA; size: many; DNA: TGTGCCAGCAGCGGGGAGGGAAACTATGGCTACACCTTC; CDR3: CASSGEGNYGYTF
J: TRBJ2-1; V: TRBV3-1; D: TRBD2; size: NA; DNA: TGTGCCAGCAGCCAAGATTGGATAGCGGGAGATAATGAGCAGTTCTTC; CDR3: CASSQDWIAGDNEQFF
J: TRBJ2-7; V: TRBV27; D: NA; size: many; DNA: TGTGCCAGCAGCGTTTCTGGGCCCCCGACTCAACAGTACTTC; CDR3: CASSVSGPPTQQYF
J: TRBJ2-1; V: TRBV20-1; D: TRBD2; size: few; DNA: TGCAGTGCTCCACCCCCACTAGCGGGCCATATCAATGAGCAGTTCTTC; CDR3: CSAPPPLAGHINEQFF
J: TRBJ1-1; V: TRBV7-9; D: NA; size: few; DNA: TGTGCCAGCAGCTTCGACACAGCCATTAACACTGAAGCTTTCTTT; CDR3: CASSFDTAINTEAFF
J: TRBJ2-3; V: TRBV11-2; D: TRBD2; size: NA; DNA: TGTGCCAGCAGCTCTGGGACTAGCGGCACAGATACGCAGTATTTT; CDR3: CASSSGTSGTDTQYF
J: TRBJ2-5; V: TRBV20-1; D: TRBD1; size: NA; DNA: TGCAGTGCAAGGGGGCAGGGAATCCTAGAGACCCAGTACTTC; CDR3: CSARGQGILETQYF
J: TRBJ2-1; V: TRBV20-1; D: TRBD2; size: many; DNA: TGCAGTGCCCTAGCGGACTTCTCCTACAATGAGCAGTTCTTC; CDR3: CSALADFSYNEQFF
J: TRBJ2-1; V: TRBV27; D: NA; size: many; DNA: TGTGCCAGCAGTACCCACCCCAGGGGCAGGCCGGCGAAATACAATGAGCAGTTCTTC; CDR3: CASSTHPRGRPAKYNEQFF
J: TRBJ2-1; V: TRBV6-2/TRBV6-3; D: NA; size: many; DNA: TGTGCCAGCAGGGGCCGCCCGGGGGAAACCTCCTCCTACAATGAGCAGTTCTTC; CDR3: CASRGRPGETSSYNEQFF
J: TRBJ2-2; V: TRBV6-1; D: NA; size: few; DNA: TGTGCCAGCAGTGAATACGTGGGAGTGATCACCGGGGAGCTGTTTTTT; CDR3: CASSEYVGVITGELFF
J: TRBJ1-3; V: TRBV29-1; D: NA; size: few; DNA: TGCAGCGCGAACACAGCTTGGGGTGGAAACACCATATATTTT; CDR3: CSANTAWGGNTIYF
J: TRBJ2-1; V: TRBV5-1; D: TRBD1; size: many; DNA: TGCGCCAGCAGCGCCACGGGACAGGGGATCGAGGAGCAGTTCTTC; CDR3: CASSATGQGIEEQFF
J: TRBJ2-2; V: TRBV7-9; D: NA; size: few; DNA: TGTGCCAGCAGCTTTAACGAGGTTGGCGGGGAGCTGTTTTTT; CDR3: CASSFNEVGGELFF
J: TRBJ1-1; V: TRBV10-2; D: NA; size: few; DNA: TGCGCCAGCAGTGAGACATCGGACACTGAAGCTTTCTTT; CDR3: CASSETSDTEAFF
J: TRBJ2-7; V: TRBV15; D: TRBD1; size: few; DNA: TGTGCCACCAGTACGGGACAGGTAAACTACGAGCAGTACTTC; CDR3: CATSTGQVNYEQYF
J: TRBJ2-5; V: TRBV11-2; D: NA; size: many; DNA: TGTGCCAGCAGCTTGGAGACCCAGTACTTC; CDR3: CASSLETQYF
J: TRBJ2-7; V: TRBV11-2; D: TRBD1; size: few; DNA: TGTGCCAGCAGCTTCGGGACAGACTCCTACGAGCAGTACTTC; CDR3: CASSFGTDSYEQYF
J: TRBJ1-6; V: TRBV7-8; D: TRBD1; size: few; DNA: TGTGCCAGCAGCGTGACCCGGGACAGGGCACCGAATTCACCCCTCCACTTT; CDR3: CASSVTRDRAPNSPLHF
J: TRBJ2-1; V: TRBV6-1; D: TRBD1; size: few; DNA: TGTGCCAGCCCGAGACAGGGTACACTCAATGAGCAGTTCTTC; CDR3: CASPRQGTLNEQFF
J: TRBJ2-7; V: TRBV29-1; D: TRBD2; size: NA; DNA: TGCAGCGTTTCCTGGCTAGCGGACTACGAGCAGTACTTC; CDR3: CSVSWLADYEQYF
J: TRBJ2-1; V: TRBV3-1; D: TRBD2; size: many; DNA: TGTGCCAGCAGCCATCCCCGGCCCGGACAGGACCTGACTAGCGGGAGATACAATGAGCAGTTCTTC; CDR3: CASSHPRPGQDLTSGRYNEQFF
J: TRBJ2-1; V: TRBV9; D: NA; size: NA; DNA: TGTGCCAGCAGCGTAAGGGGGACTATGGGCCCTAGGGCTAGCTTC; CDR3: CASSVRGTMGPRASF